The next 18 T cell receptor beta chains were all read from a single sample in a study of response to subunit inactivated influenza vaccine. TCRdb analysed the RT-PCR reads with MiXCR anew, one entry per CDR3 protein. This table has 710,000 or so distinct CDR3 sequences, roughly 14% appearing once. The source material was PBMCs from blood, sampled approximately 13 days after vaccination. Source of these receptors: a man in his fifties who received an inactivated influenza vaccine.

V and J are TRBV18 and TRBJ2-4; D not certain. Germline assignment: CDR1 KGHSH and CDR2 LQKENI. Trimming took 2 bases from V and 0 from J, leaving 8 bases between them. The CDR3 sequence is 15 residues long. Here the CDR3 reads CASSPGLLAKNIQYF. The DNA of the CDR3 is TGTGCCAGCTCACCAGGGCTACTAGCCAAAAACATTCAGTACTTC.

The chain couples TRBV7-9 to TRBJ1-2; 7 bases are shared with TRBD1. The V gene's germline CDR1 is SEHNR and CDR2 FQNEAQ (reference sequence). This CDR3 region has 16 residues. Trimming cost V 5 bases and J 1 base; bases outside gene matches: 10. The CDR3 DNA reads TGTGCCAGCAGCCTAGGACAGGCCCAAGATAACTATGGCTACACCTTC. As protein: CASSLGQAQDNYGYTF. Full variable domain (outside the CDR3, taken from reference TRBV7-9 and TRBJ1-2): DTGVSQNPRHKITKRGQNVTFRCDPISEHNRLYWYRQTLGQGPEFLTYFQNEAQLEKSRLLSDRFSAERPKGSFSTLEIQRTEQGDSAMYLCASSLGQAQDNYGYTFGSGTRLTVV.

This clonotype has more than one count but fewer than ten. This chain uses TRBV7-9 with TRBJ1-2, with D possibly matching TRBD1 (6 bases). V shed 5 bases and J shed 3 bases, with 16 bases lying between them. Looked up from germline, CDR1 is SEHNR and CDR2 is FQNEAQ (reference sequence). This CDR3 contains 15 residues. The CDR3 spells CASSPGTSGDYGYTF. Written as DNA, the CDR3 is TGTGCCAGCAGCCCCGGGACCTCAGGGGACTATGGCTACACCTTC.

This clonotype was seen a handful of times. The chain employs TRBV7-9 and TRBJ1-2, with TRBD1 identical over 10 bases. Germline values: CDR1 SEHNR, CDR2 FQNEAQ (reference sequence). This CDR3 region has 17 residues. V shed 2 bases, J shed 0 bases, and the junction held 6 bases outside the gene matches. The CDR3 is CASSLPRTGGTNYGYTF. CDR3 sequence (DNA): TGTGCCAGCAGCTTACCCCGGACAGGGGGGACTAACTATGGCTACACCTTC.

This clonotype was seen a handful of times. The rearrangement joins TRBV11-2 to TRBJ2-3; D possibly uses TRBD1 or TRBD2 (5 bases each). CDR3 size: 15 residues. Deletions cut 5 bases from V and 1 base from J, with 13 bases between. The germline gives CDR1 SGHAT, CDR2 FQNNGV. The CDR3 nucleotides are TGTGCCAGCAGCAGCTACCGGGACGGCACAGATACGCAGTATTTT. Translation: CASSSYRDGTDTQYF.

This clonotype was seen a handful of times. J is TRBJ2-2 and V is TRBV20-1; D uncertain. Germline CDR1 DFQATT, CDR2 SNEGSKA (reference sequence). Between the trimmed V and J ends, which lost 1 base and 1 base, there was a span of 10 bases. The CDR3 extends over 15 amino acids. Here the CDR3 DNA reads TGCAGTGCTAGAGGAAAGGGTCAGAACACCGGGGAGCTGTTTTTT. Translating it yields CSARGKGQNTGELFF.

This clonotype was counted between two and nine times. The V call is TRBV27, the J call TRBJ2-1; the match to TRBD2 covers 13 bases. CDR3 length: 19 amino acids. The V and J ends lost 6 bases and 8 bases, in that order; junction bases with no gene match: 19. Germline CDR1 MNHEY, CDR2 SMNVEV (reference sequence). Here the CDR3 reads CASRKPRTSGSEVMYEQFF. As DNA, the CDR3 is TGTGCCAGCAGAAAACCAAGGACTAGCGGGAGTGAGGTGATGTATGAGCAGTTCTTC.

This clonotype was observed many times. The chain couples TRBV10-3 to TRBJ1-2, with a weak D call TRBD1 (6 bases). V was trimmed by 8 bases and J by 2 bases, leaving 18 bases between them. The CDR3 runs to 15 residues. In germline, CDR1 is ENHRY, CDR2 SYGVKD. The DNA for the CDR3 is TGTGCCATCGCGGAAGACAGGCGACGAAACTATGGCTACACCTTC. This gives the protein CAIAEDRRRNYGYTF.

This chain joins TRBV9 and TRBJ2-5; D is perhaps TRBD1 (7 bases). The germline gives CDR1 SGDLS, CDR2 YYNGEE. The CDR3 is made up of 14 amino acids. Trimming pared 3 bases from V and 5 bases from J, leaving 14 bases between. DNA for the CDR3: TGTGCCAGCAGCGCGACAGGGAGGAAGGAGACCCAGTACTTC. It is translated as CASSATGRKETQYF.

This rearrangement joins TRBV19 to TRBJ2-7, with TRBD2 as a possible D gene (5 bases). CDR3 length equals 13 residues. Per the germline V gene, CDR1 is LNHDA and CDR2 is SQIVND (reference sequence). Trimming pared 3 bases from V and 6 bases from J, leaving 12 bases between. This CDR3 reads CASSINTEGEQYF. In DNA form, the CDR3 reads TGTGCCAGTAGTATCAACACCGAGGGCGAGCAGTACTTC.

The table lists this clonotype with a count of one. This chain connects TRBV27 to TRBJ2-2; D is ambiguous. Germline V gene data show CDR1 as MNHEY and CDR2 as SMNVEV (reference sequence). This CDR3 region has 15 residues. V was pared by 2 bases and J by 4 bases, with 11 bases between. The CDR3 DNA follows: TGTGCCAGCAGTTTACACTTCACCGGCACCGGGGAGCTGTTTTTT. It codes for CASSLHFTGTGELFF.

This rearrangement joins TRBV4-2 to TRBJ1-5; D is unresolved. From germline, CDR1 is LGHNA and CDR2 YNFKEQ. Trimming shortened V by 0 bases and J by 4 bases, and 7 bases separated the two germline ends. The CDR3 extends over 14 amino acids. As DNA, the CDR3 is TGTGCCAGCAGCCAAGATGAGGCTAATCAGCCCCAGCATTTT. It is translated as CASSQDEANQPQHF.

The chain is built from TRBV6-1 and TRBJ1-1; D gene ambiguous. Germline CDR1 and CDR2: MNHNS and SASEGT. The V and J ends lost 9 bases and 1 base respectively, with 12 bases between them. The CDR3 runs 13 residues. The CDR3 nucleotides read TGTGCCAGTTCAGAAAGCGGGAACACTGAAGCTTTCTTT. It encodes CASSESGNTEAFF.

The chain combines TRBV4-3 with TRBJ2-1; 9 bases agree with TRBD2. Germline assignment: CDR1 LGHNA and CDR2 YSLEER. V shed 1 base, J shed 9 bases, and the junction held 7 bases outside the gene matches. The length of the CDR3 is 15 residues. CDR3 coding DNA: TGCGCCAGCAGCCAAGCCGTAGCGGGAGATAGTGAGCAGTTCTTC. This gives the protein CASSQAVAGDSEQFF.

This clonotype was seen ten or more times. J is TRBJ2-1 and V is TRBV20-1; D not certain. This CDR3 is built from 12 residues. The V gene's germline CDR1 is DFQATT and CDR2 SNEGSKA (reference sequence). Trimming took off 6 bases at V and 10 bases at J, with 16 bases between the two ends. The CDR3 loop is CSAARSGVEQFF. In DNA, the CDR3 is TGCAGTGCCGCTAGATCTGGGGTCGAGCAGTTCTTC.

The chain links TRBV12-3 or TRBV12-4 to TRBJ2-3; possibly TRBD2 for D (5 bases). V lost 5 bases to trimming and J lost 2 bases, with 11 bases between them. The CDR3 sequence is 14 residues long. The CDR3 here is CASSIRGYTDTQYF. The CDR3 nucleotides read TGTGCCAGCAGTATTCGGGGATACACAGATACGCAGTATTTT.

V and J are TRBV7-2 and TRBJ2-5, with 7 bases identical to TRBD1. This CDR3 has 14 residues. Germline CDR1 is SGHTA and CDR2 is FQGNSA. The V and J ends lost 2 bases and 1 base, in that order; junction bases with no gene match: 1. CDR3 sequence: CASSLRTGQETQYF. CDR3 nucleotide sequence: TGTGCCAGCAGCTTACGGACAGGCCAAGAGACCCAGTACTTC.

The rearrangement uses TRBV4-3 and TRBJ2-1; D might be TRBD1 (6 bases). CDR3 length: 13 residues. The V gene lost 3 bases and the J gene lost 9 bases, with 12 bases spanning the gap. CDR1 and CDR2 from the germline V gene are LGHNA and YSLEER. The CDR3 DNA reads TGCGCCAGCAGCCAGTTACAGGGCGCTGAGCAGTTCTTC. This sequence encodes CASSQLQGAEQFF.